This TCR beta chain was obtained from a study of cytomegalovirus exposure and HLA in healthy donors. Study in general: According to later analysis, the same platform produced the 120 validation and approximately 630 first-cohort repertoires.

TCRdb keeps only in-frame clones here, not all; method: immunoSEQ multiplex PCR. The sample holds fewer than 200,000 clones, just under 90% seen once. V was pared by 0 bases and J by 10 bases, with 9 bases between. Germline lookup yields CDR1 SEHNR and CDR2 FQNEAQ (reference sequence). CDR3 length: 13 amino acids. This clone was seen once. This clonotype originated in a young woman in good health and CMV-seronegative. The sequenced sample was PBMCs. The chain recombines TRBV7-9 with TRBJ1-4; D uncertain. The CDR3 region is CASSLAGVGKLFF. The DNA for the CDR3 is TGTGCCAGCAGCTTAGCCGGGGTAGGAAAACTGTTTTTT.